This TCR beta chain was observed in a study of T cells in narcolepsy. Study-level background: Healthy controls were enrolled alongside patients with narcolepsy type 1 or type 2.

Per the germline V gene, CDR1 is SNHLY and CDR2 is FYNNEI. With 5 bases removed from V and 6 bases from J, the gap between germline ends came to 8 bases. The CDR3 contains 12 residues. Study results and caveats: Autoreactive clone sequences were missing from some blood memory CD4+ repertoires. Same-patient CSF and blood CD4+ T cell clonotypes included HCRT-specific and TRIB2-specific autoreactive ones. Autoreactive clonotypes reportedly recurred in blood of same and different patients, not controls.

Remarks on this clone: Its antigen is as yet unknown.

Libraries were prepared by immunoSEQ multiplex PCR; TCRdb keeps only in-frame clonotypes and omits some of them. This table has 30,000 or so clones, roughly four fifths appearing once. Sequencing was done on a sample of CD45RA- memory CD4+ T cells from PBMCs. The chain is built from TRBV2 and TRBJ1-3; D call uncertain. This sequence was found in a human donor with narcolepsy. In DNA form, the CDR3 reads TGTGCCAGCAGTCTTGATATAAACACCATATATTTT. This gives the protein CASSLDINTIYF. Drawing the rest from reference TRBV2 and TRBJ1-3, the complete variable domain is EPEVTQTPSHQVTQMGQEVILRCVPISNHLYFYWYRQILGQKVEFLVSFYNNEISEKSEIFDDQFSVERPDGSNFTLKIRSTKLEDSAMYFCASSLDINTIYFGEGSWLTVV.